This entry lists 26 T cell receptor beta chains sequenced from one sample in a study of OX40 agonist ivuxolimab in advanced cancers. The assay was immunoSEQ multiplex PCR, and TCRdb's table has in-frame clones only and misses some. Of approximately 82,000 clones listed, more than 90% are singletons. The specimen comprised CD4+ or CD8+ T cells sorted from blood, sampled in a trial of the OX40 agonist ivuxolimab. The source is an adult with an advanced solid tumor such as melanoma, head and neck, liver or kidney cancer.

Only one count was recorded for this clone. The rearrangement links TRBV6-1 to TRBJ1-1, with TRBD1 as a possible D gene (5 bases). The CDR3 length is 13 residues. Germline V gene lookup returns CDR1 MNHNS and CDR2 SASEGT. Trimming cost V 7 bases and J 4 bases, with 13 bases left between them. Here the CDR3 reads CASTGQGGTEAFF. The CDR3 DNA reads TGTGCCAGCACCGGGCAGGGAGGCACTGAAGCTTTCTTT.

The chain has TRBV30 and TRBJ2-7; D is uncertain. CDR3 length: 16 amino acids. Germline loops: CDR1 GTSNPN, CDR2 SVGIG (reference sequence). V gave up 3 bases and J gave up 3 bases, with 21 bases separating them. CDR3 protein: CAWSRTHTNWVYEQYF. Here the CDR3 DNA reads TGTGCCTGGAGCCGAACACACACCAATTGGGTCTACGAGCAGTACTTC.

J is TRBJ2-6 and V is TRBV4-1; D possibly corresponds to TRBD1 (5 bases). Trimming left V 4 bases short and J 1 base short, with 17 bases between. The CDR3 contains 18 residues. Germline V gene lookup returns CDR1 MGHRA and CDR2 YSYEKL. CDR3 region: CASSLFQQEPSGANVLTF. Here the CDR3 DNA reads TGCGCCAGCAGCCTCTTCCAACAGGAACCTTCTGGGGCCAACGTCCTGACTTTC.

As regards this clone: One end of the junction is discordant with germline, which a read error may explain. The CDR3 loop is CASSYLRRDGESQYF. The CDR3, as DNA: TGTGCCAGCAGTTACCTCCGCCGGGACGGAGAGTCCCAGTACTTC. J is TRBJ2-5 and V is TRBV6-5; D might be TRBD1 or TRBD2, each matching 5 bases. CDR3 size: 15 residues. Germline CDR1 MNHEY, CDR2 SVGAGI.

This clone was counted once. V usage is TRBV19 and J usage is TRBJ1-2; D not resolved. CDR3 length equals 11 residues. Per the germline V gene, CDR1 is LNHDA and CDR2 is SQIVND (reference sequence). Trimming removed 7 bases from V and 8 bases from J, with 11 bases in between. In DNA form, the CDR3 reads TGTGCCAGTACCGGAGTTGGGGGCTACACCTTC. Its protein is CASTGVGGYTF.

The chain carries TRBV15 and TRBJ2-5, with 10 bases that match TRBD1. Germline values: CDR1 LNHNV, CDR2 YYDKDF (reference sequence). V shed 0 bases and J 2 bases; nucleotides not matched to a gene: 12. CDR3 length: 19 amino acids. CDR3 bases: TGTGCCACCAGCAGAGAAGGGACAGGGGTCAGGGCCCTTCAAGAGACCCAGTACTTC. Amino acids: CATSREGTGVRALQETQYF.

This CDR3 reads CASRRSTDLGETQYF. CDR3 nucleotides: TGTGCCAGCCGACGGTCTACAGACTTAGGGGAGACCCAGTACTTC. The chain employs TRBV6-1 and TRBJ2-5; no reliable D call. CDR1 is MNHNS and CDR2 is SASEGT in the germline V gene. This CDR3 region has 15 residues. V lost 8 bases and J lost 5, with 21 bases in between.

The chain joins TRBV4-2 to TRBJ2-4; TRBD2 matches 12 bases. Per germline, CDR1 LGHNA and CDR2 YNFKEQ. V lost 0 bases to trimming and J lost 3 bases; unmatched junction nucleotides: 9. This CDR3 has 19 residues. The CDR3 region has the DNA TGTGCCAGCAGCCAAGAGCGGGAACTAGCGGGGGGACGCAAAAACATTCAGTACTTC. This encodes CASSQERELAGGRKNIQYF.

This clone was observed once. CDR3 nucleotide sequence: TGTGCCAGCAGCCAAGTGGTCGGGCTAGCGAAAAACAATGAGCAGTTCTTC. Protein: CASSQVVGLAKNNEQFF. The chain links TRBV14 to TRBJ2-1, with D maybe TRBD2 (6 bases). Germline V gene lookup returns CDR1 SGHDN and CDR2 FVKESK. The CDR3 covers 17 residues. Trimming left V 1 base short and J 5 bases short, with 18 bases between.

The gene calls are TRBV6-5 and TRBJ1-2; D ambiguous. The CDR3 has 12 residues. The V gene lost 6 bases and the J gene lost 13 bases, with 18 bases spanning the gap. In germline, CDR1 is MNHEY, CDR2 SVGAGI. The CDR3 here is CASRLRRRPLTF. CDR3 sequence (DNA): TGTGCCAGCAGGCTTCGAAGACGGCCCCTCACCTTC.

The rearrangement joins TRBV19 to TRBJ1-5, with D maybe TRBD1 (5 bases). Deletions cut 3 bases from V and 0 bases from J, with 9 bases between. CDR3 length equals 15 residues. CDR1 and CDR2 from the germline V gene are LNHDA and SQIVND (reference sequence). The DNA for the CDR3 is TGTGCCAGTAGTATTAAAGGGGATAGCAATCAGCCCCAGCATTTT. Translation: CASSIKGDSNQPQHF. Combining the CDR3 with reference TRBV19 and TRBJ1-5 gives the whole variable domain DGGITQSPKYLFRKEGQNVTLSCEQNLNHDAMYWYRQDPGQGLRLIYYSQIVNDFQKGDIAEGYSVSREKKESFPLTVTSAQKNPTAFYLCASSIKGDSNQPQHFGDGTRLSIL.

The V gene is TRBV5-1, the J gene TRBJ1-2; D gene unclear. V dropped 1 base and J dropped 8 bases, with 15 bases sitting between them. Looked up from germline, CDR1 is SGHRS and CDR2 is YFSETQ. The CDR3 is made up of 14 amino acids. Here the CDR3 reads CASSLIIQTIGYTF. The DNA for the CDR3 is TGCGCCAGCAGCTTGATCATACAGACCATCGGCTACACCTTC.

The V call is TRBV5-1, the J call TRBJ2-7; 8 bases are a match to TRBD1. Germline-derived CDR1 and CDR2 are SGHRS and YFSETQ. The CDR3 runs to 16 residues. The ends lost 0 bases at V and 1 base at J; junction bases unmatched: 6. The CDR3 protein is CASSLGQGLGSYEQYF. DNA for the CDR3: TGCGCCAGCAGCTTGGGACAGGGGTTGGGATCCTACGAGCAGTACTTC.

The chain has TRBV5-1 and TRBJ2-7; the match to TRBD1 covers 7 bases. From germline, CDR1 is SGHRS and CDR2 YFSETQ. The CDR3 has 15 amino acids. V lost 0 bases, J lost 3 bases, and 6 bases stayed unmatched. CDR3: CASSLGPGGIYEQYF. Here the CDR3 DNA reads TGCGCCAGCAGCTTGGGGCCAGGGGGTATCTACGAGCAGTACTTC.

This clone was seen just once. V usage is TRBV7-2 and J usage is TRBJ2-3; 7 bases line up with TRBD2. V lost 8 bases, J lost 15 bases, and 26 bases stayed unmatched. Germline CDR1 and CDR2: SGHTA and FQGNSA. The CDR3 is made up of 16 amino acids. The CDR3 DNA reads TGTGCCAGCGCCCCTCAGTGGGTGGGTGCGGGAGTTGGAGGCTATTTT. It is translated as CASAPQWVGAGVGGYF.

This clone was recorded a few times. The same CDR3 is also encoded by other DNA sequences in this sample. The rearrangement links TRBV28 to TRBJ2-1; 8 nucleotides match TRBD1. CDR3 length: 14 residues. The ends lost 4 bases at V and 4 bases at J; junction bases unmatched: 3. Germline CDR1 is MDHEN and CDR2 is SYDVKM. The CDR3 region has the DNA TGTGCCAGCAGTTGGGGACAGGCATACAATGAGCAGTTCTTC. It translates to CASSWGQAYNEQFF. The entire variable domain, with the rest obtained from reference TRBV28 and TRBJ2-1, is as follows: DVKVTQSSRYLVKRTGEKVFLECVQDMDHENMFWYRQDPGLGLRLIYFSYDVKMKEKGDIPEGYSVSREKKERFSLILESASTNQTSMYLCASSWGQAYNEQFFGPGTRLTVL.

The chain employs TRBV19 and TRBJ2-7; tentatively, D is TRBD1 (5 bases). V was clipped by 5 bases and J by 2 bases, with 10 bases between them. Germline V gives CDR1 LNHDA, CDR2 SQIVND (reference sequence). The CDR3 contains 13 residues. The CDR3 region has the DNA TGTGCCAGTAGTTCGACAGCCACCTACGAGCAGTACTTC. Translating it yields CASSSTATYEQYF.

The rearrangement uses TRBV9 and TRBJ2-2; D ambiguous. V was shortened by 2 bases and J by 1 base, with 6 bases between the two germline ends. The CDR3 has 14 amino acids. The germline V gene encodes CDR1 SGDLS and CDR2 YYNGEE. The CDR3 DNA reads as TGTGCCAGCAGCGTGTACCTGAACACCGGGGAGCTGTTTTTT. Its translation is CASSVYLNTGELFF.

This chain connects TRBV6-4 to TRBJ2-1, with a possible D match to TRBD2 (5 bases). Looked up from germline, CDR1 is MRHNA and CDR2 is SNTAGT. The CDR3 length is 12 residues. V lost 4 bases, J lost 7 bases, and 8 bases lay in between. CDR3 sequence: CASSGLMNEQFF. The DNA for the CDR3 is TGTGCCAGCAGTGGACTAATGAATGAGCAGTTCTTC.

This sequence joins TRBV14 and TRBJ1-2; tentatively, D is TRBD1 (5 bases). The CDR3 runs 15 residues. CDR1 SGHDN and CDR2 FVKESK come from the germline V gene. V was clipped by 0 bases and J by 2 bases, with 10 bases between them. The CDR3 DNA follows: TGTGCCAGCAGCCAAGAAAGGGACCCCAACTATGGCTACACCTTC. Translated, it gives CASSQERDPNYGYTF.

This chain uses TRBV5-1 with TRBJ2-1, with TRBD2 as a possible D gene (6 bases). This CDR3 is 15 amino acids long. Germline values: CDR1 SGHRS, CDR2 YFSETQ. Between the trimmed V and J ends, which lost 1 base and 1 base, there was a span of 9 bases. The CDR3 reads CASSLTAGSYNEQFF. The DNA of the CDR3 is TGCGCCAGCAGCTTGACGGCGGGATCCTACAATGAGCAGTTCTTC.

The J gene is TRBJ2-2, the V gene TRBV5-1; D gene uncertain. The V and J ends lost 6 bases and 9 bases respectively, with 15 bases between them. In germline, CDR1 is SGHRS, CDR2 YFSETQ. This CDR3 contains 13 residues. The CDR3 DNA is TGCGCCAGCACGGTGGACCCCAACAGGGAGCTGTTTTTT. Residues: CASTVDPNRELFF.

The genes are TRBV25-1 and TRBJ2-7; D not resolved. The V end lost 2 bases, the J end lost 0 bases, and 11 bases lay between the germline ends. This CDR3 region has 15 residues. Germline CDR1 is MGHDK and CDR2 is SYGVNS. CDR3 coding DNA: TGTGCCAGCAGTGAACCCCGAGGAGACTCCTACGAGCAGTACTTC. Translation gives CASSEPRGDSYEQYF.

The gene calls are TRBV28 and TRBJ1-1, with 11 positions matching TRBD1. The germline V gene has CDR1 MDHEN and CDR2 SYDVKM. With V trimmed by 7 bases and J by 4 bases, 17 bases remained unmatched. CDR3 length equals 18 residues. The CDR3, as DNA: TGTGCCAGCACTTCTTTACCACCGGGACAGGGGGTTGGCACTGAAGCTTTCTTT. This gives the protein CASTSLPPGQGVGTEAFF.

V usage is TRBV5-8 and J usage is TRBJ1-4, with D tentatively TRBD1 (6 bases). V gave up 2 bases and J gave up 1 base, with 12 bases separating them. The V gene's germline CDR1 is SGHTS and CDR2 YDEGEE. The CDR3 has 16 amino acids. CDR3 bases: TGTGCCAGCAGCTTACAGGGCAGACTAACTAATGAAAAACTGTTTTTT. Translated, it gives CASSLQGRLTNEKLFF.

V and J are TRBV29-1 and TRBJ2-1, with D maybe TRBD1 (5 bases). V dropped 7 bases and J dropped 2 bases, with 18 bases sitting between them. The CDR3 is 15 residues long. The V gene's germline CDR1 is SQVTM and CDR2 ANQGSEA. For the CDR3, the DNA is TGCAGCGCCCAAGGTGGGCAGGGAACCTACAATGAGCAGTTCTTC. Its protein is CSAQGGQGTYNEQFF.